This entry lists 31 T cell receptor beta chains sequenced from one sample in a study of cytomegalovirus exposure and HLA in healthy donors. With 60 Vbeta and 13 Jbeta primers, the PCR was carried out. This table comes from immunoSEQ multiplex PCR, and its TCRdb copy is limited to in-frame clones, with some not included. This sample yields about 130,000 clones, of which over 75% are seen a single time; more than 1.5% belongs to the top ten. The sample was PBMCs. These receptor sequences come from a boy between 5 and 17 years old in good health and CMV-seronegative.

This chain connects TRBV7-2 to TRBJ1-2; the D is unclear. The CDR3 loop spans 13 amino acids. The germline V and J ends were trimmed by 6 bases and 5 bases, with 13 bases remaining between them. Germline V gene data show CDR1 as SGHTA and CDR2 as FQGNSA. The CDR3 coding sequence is TGTGCCAGCAGGATAATGGAGGGTTATGGCTACACCTTC. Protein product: CASRIMEGYGYTF.

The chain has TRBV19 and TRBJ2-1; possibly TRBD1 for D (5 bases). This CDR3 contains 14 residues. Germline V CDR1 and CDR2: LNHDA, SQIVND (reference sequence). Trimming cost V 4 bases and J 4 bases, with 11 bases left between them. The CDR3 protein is CASSTDGAYNEQFF. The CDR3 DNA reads TGTGCCAGTAGTACGGATGGGGCTTACAATGAGCAGTTCTTC. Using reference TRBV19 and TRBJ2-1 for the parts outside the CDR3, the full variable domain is DGGITQSPKYLFRKEGQNVTLSCEQNLNHDAMYWYRQDPGQGLRLIYYSQIVNDFQKGDIAEGYSVSREKKESFPLTVTSAQKNPTAFYLCASSTDGAYNEQFFGPGTRLTVL.

Here the CDR3 DNA reads TGTGCCAGCAGCTTGGAAACGGGTTCCTACGAGCAGTACTTC. Protein product: CASSLETGSYEQYF. The chain combines TRBV5-6 with TRBJ2-7; D gene ambiguous. Germline V gene lookup returns CDR1 SGHDT and CDR2 YYEEEE. Between the trimmed V and J ends, which lost 0 bases and 1 base, there was a span of 8 bases. The CDR3 length is 14 residues.

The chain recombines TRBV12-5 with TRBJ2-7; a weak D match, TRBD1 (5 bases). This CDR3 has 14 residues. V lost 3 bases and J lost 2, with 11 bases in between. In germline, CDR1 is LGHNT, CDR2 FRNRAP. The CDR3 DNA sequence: TGTGCTAGTGGTTTCACCGACAGTGCCTACGAGCAGTACTTC. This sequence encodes CASGFTDSAYEQYF.

The chain's CDR3 is CASSQGISGEGQYF. The CDR3 nucleotides read TGCGCCAGCAGCCAAGGGATTAGCGGGGAGGGGCAGTACTTC. V gene TRBV4-3 combines with J gene TRBJ2-7, with 8 bases identical to TRBD2. With V trimmed by 1 base and J by 9 bases, 8 bases remained unmatched. Per the germline V gene, CDR1 is LGHNA and CDR2 is YSLEER. This CDR3 comprises 14 residues.

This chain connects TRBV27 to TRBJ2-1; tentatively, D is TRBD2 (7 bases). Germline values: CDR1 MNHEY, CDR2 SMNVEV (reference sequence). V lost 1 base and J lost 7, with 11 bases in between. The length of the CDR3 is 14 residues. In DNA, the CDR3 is TGTGCCAGCAGTTTATGGGGGGGCGGGAATGAGCAGTTCTTC. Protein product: CASSLWGGGNEQFF.

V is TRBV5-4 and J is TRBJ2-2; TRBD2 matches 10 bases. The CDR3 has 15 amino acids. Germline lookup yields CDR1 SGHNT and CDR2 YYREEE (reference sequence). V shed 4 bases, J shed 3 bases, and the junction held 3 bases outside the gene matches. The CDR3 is CASSRTSGYTGELFF. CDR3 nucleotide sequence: TGTGCCAGCAGCAGGACTAGCGGATACACCGGGGAGCTGTTTTTT. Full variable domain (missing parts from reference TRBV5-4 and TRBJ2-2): ETGVTQSPTHLIKTRGQQVTLRCSSQSGHNTVSWYQQALGQGPQFIFQYYREEENGRGNFPPRFSGLQFPNYSSELNVNALELDDSALYLCASSRTSGYTGELFFGEGSRLTVL.

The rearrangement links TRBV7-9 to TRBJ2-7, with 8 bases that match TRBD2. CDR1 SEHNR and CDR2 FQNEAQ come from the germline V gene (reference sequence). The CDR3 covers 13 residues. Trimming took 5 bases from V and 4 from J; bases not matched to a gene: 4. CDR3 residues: CASSHTSGYEQYF. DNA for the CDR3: TGTGCCAGCAGCCACACTAGCGGATACGAGCAGTACTTC.

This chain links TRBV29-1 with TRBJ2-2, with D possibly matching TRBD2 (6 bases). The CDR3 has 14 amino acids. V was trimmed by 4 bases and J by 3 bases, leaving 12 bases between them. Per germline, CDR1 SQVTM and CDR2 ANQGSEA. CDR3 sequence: CSVVTGAYTGELFF. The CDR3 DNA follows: TGCAGCGTTGTCACGGGAGCGTACACCGGGGAGCTGTTTTTT.

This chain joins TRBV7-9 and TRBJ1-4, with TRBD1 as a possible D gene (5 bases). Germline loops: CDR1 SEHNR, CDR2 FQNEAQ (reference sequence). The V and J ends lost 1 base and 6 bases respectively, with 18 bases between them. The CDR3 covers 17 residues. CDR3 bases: TGTGCCAGCAGCTTAGGAAACAGGCGTAGGGGTGATGAAAAACTGTTTTTT. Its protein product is CASSLGNRRRGDEKLFF.

CDR3 sequence (DNA): TGCGCCAGCAGCCAAGATCCCGACGGGACTGAAGCTTTCTTT. Its translation: CASSQDPDGTEAFF. This chain links TRBV4-1 with TRBJ1-1; no firm D call. V gave up 0 bases and J gave up 5 bases, with 10 bases separating them. The CDR3 totals 14 residues. The germline V gene has CDR1 MGHRA and CDR2 YSYEKL.

This CDR3 is CSVEDQGVGYTF. CDR3 sequence (DNA): TGCAGCGTTGAAGATCAGGGGGTTGGCTACACCTTC. The rearrangement links TRBV29-1 to TRBJ1-2; 7 bases are shared with TRBD1. The CDR3 consists of 12 residues. Germline CDR1 reads SQVTM; CDR2 reads ANQGSEA. Germline trimming cut 0 bases from V and 7 bases from J; bases unmatched to any gene: 2. The whole variable domain, remainder taken from reference TRBV29-1 and TRBJ1-2, is SAVISQKPSRDICQRGTSLTIQCQVDSQVTMMFWYRQQPGQSLTLIATANQGSEATYESGFVIDKFPISRPNLTFSTLTVSNMSPEDSSIYLCSVEDQGVGYTFGSGTRLTVV.

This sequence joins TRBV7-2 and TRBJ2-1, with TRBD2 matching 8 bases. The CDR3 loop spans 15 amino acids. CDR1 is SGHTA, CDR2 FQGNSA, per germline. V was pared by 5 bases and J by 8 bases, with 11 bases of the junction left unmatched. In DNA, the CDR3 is TGTGCCAGCAGCCCTAGCGGGCTGCGGAGCGATGAGCAGTTCTTC. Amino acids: CASSPSGLRSDEQFF.

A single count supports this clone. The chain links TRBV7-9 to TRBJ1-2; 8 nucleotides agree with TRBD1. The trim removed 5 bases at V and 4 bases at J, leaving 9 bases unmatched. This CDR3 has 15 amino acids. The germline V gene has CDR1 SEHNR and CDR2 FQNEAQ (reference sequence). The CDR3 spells CASSPPTGVIYGYTF. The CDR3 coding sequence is TGTGCCAGCAGCCCGCCGACAGGGGTGATCTATGGCTACACCTTC.

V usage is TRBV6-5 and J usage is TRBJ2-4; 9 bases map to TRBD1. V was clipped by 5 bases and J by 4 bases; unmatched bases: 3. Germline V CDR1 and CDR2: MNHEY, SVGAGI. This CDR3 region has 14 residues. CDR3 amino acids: CASSGDREKNIQYF. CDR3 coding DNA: TGTGCCAGCAGTGGGGACAGGGAAAAAAACATTCAGTACTTC.

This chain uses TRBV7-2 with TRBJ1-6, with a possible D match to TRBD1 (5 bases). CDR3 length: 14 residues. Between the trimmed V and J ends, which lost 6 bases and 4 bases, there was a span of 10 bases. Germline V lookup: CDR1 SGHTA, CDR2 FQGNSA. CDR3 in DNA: TGTGCCAGCAGAAAAAGGGGTTATAATTCACCCCTCCACTTT. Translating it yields CASRKRGYNSPLHF.

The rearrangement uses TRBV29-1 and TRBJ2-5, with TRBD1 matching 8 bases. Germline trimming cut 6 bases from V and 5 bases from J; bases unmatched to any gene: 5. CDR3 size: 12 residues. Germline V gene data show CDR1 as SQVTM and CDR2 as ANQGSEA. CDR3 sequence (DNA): TGCAGCGTGGGACAGGTCCTCGAGACCCAGTACTTC. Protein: CSVGQVLETQYF.

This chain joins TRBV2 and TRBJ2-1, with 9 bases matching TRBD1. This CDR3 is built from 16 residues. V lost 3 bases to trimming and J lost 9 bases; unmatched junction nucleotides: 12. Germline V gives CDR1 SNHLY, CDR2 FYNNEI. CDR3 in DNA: TGTGCCAGCAGTGATCAGACAGGGGGGAGAGTAGTTGAGCAGTTCTTC. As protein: CASSDQTGGRVVEQFF.

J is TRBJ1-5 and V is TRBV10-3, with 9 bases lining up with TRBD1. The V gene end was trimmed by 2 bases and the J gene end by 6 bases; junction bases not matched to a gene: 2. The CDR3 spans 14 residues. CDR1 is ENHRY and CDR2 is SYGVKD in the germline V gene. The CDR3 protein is CAISEGQGLQPQHF. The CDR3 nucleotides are TGTGCCATCAGTGAGGGACAGGGGCTTCAGCCCCAGCATTTT.

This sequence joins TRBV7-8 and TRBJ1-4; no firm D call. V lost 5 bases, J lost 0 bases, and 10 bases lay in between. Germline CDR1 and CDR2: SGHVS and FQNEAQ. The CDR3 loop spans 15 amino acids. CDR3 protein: CASSPWGATNEKLFF. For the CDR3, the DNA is TGTGCCAGCAGCCCGTGGGGAGCAACTAATGAAAAACTGTTTTTT.

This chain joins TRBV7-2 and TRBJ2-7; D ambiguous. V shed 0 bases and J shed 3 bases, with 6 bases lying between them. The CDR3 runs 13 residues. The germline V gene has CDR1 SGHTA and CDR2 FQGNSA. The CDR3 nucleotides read TGTGCCAGCAGCTTAGCCAACATCTACGAGCAGTACTTC. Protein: CASSLANIYEQYF.

The DNA for the CDR3 is TGCGCCAGCAGCCAAGACACAGGGGGGAACTATGGCTACACCTTC. This sequence encodes CASSQDTGGNYGYTF. This chain links TRBV4-3 with TRBJ1-2, with 8 bases that match TRBD1. With V trimmed by 0 bases and J by 2 bases, 2 bases remained unmatched. The germline gives CDR1 LGHNA, CDR2 YSLEER. The CDR3 is made up of 15 amino acids.

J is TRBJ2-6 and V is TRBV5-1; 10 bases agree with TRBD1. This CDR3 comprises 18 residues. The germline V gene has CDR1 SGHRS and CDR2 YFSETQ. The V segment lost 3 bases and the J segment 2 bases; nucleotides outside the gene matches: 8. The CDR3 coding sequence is TGCGCCAGCAGCTCCGGTCCCGGGACAGGGGCTGGGGCCAACGTCCTGACTTTC. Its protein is CASSSGPGTGAGANVLTF.

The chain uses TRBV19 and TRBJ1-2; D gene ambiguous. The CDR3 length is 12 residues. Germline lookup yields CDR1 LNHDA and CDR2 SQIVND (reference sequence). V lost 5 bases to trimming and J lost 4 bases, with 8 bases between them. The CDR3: CASSHEGYGYTF. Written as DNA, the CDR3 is TGTGCCAGTAGTCATGAGGGCTATGGCTACACCTTC.

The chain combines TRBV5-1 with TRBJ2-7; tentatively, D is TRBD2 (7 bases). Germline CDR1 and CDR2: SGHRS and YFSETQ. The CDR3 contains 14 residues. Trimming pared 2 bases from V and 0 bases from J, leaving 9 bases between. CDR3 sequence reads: CASSFAGASYEQYF. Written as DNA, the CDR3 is TGCGCCAGCAGCTTCGCGGGGGCCTCCTACGAGCAGTACTTC.

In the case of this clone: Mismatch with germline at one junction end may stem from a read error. CDR3 in DNA: TGCAGCGTTGAGGGTGGCTCTGGGGCCAACGTCCCGACTTTC. It encodes CSVEGGSGANVPTF. The chain combines TRBV29-1 with TRBJ2-6, with a tentative D call TRBD1 (5 bases). Germline V lookup: CDR1 SQVTM, CDR2 ANQGSEA. The CDR3 totals 14 residues.

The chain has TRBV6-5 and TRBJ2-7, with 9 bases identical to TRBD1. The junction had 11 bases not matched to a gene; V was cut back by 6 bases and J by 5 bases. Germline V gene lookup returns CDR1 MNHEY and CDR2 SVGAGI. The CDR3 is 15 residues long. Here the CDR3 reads CASRRTGDIRNEQYF. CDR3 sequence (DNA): TGTGCCAGCAGGCGGACAGGGGATATCCGTAACGAGCAGTACTTC.

The CDR3 is CASSPDRVRYGYTF. The CDR3 DNA is TGTGCCAGCAGTCCCGACAGGGTCCGATATGGCTACACCTTC. This sequence joins TRBV5-4 and TRBJ1-2; TRBD1 agrees at 7 bases. Germline V gives CDR1 SGHNT, CDR2 YYREEE (reference sequence). This CDR3 is built from 14 residues. The J segment lost 5 bases and the V segment lost 5 bases, leaving 9 bases of the junction unmatched.

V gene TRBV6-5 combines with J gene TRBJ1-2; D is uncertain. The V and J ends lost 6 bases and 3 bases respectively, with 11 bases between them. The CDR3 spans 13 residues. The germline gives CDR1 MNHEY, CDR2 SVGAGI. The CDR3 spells CASRVPGHYGYTF. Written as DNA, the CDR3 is TGTGCCAGCAGGGTTCCTGGCCACTATGGCTACACCTTC.

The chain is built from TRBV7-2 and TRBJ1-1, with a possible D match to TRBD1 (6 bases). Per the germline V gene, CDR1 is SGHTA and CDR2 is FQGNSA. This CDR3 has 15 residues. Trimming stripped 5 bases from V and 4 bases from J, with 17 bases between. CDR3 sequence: CASSQGGAHRTEAFF. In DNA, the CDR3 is TGTGCCAGCAGCCAAGGGGGGGCTCATCGCACTGAAGCTTTCTTT.

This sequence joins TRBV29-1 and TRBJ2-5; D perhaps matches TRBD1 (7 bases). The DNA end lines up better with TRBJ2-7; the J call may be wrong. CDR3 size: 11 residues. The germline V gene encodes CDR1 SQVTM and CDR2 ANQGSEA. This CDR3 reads CSGRGAYEQYF. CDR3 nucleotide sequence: TGCAGCGGCAGGGGGGCCTACGAGCAGTACTTC.